A selection of T cell receptor beta chains follows, all from one sample in a study of cytomegalovirus exposure and HLA in healthy donors. Using immunoSEQ multiplex PCR, the repertoire was profiled, and TCRdb retains in-frame clones only, with some absent. This sample's table reports 35,000 to 45,000 clones. The sample taken for sequencing was PBMCs. The receptor set was obtained from a man aged 40-49 years in good health and CMV-seropositive. The CDR3 runs from the conserved cysteine through the conserved F or W. Fields, in order: J gene, V gene, CDR3 protein.

J gene: TRBJ2-1; V gene: TRBV25-1; CDR3 protein: CASKGLAGGTYNEQFF
J gene: TRBJ2-2; V gene: TRBV27; CDR3 protein: CASRTPGLAGSGGELFF
J gene: TRBJ1-1; V gene: TRBV7-8; CDR3 protein: CASSLVNRGTEAFF
J gene: TRBJ2-3; V gene: TRBV10-3; CDR3 protein: CATSTTTGRPTDTQYF
J gene: TRBJ2-4; V gene: TRBV4-2; CDR3 protein: CASSQSRASGSGVIQYF
J gene: TRBJ1-3; V gene: TRBV30; CDR3 protein: CAWRPGAGNTIYF
J gene: TRBJ2-3; V gene: TRBV11-2; CDR3 protein: CASSLGPASGSTDTQYF
J gene: TRBJ2-3; V gene: TRBV7-2; CDR3 protein: CASSLSGTSTDTQYF
J gene: TRBJ2-7; V gene: TRBV6-1; CDR3 protein: CASSAEMGGGRSSYEQYF
J gene: TRBJ1-5; V gene: TRBV6-1; CDR3 protein: CASSEHSNQPQHF
J gene: TRBJ2-5; V gene: TRBV7-6; CDR3 protein: CASRGTSVETQYF
J gene: TRBJ2-3; V gene: TRBV2; CDR3 protein: CASSAQRETDTQYF
J gene: TRBJ2-1; V gene: TRBV5-5; CDR3 protein: CASTLSPDISSYNEQFF
J gene: TRBJ1-3; V gene: TRBV5-1; CDR3 protein: CASSEQGRNTIYF
J gene: TRBJ1-4; V gene: TRBV2; CDR3 protein: CASSRGQGNEKLFF
J gene: TRBJ1-1; V gene: TRBV4-3; CDR3 protein: CASSQDGGNTEAFF
J gene: TRBJ1-2; V gene: TRBV11-1; CDR3 protein: CASSLHRTTNYGYTF
J gene: TRBJ1-3; V gene: TRBV30; CDR3 protein: CAWIGGSSGNTIYF
J gene: TRBJ2-3; V gene: TRBV27; CDR3 protein: CASSLYLAQRENTDTQYF